This T cell receptor (beta chain) was recovered during a study of blood T cell repertoires in COVID-19. Across the study: PBMCs, B-cell-depleted T cells, or T cells were the source of the cDNA or gDNA that made up the material.

V shed 6 bases and J shed 7 bases, with 13 bases lying between them. The CDR3 has 14 residues. Germline V gene data show CDR1 as SEHNR and CDR2 as FQNEAQ (reference sequence). This table comes from immunoSEQ multiplex PCR, and its TCRdb copy is limited to in-frame clones, with some not included. This table has hundreds of thousands of clones, around 92% appearing once. Which cohort a participant joined came from the clinical history participants gave. The chain has TRBV7-9 and TRBJ1-6; possible D gene TRBD1, 6 bases. The sample taken for sequencing was PBMCs or T cells enriched from blood (not recorded which). The clonotype comes from a woman in her twenties or thirties with acute COVID-19. The CDR3 loop reads CASRPWDKNSPLHF. Written as DNA, the CDR3 is TGTGCCAGCAGACCCTGGGACAAGAATTCACCCCTCCACTTT.